The 2 T cell receptor beta chains given below trace back to one sample, sequenced in a study of regulatory T cells in long-lasting Graves disease. Arm-PCR with iRepertoire HTBI primers amplified the CDR3 regions for these TCR beta libraries. MiXCR, applied by TCRdb to the multiplex PCR reads, yields one record per CDR3 protein. The sample lists about half a million distinct CDR3 sequences; roughly 23% were seen once. Time point specified: persistent/refractory GD, antithyroid drugs over 5 years with positive TRAb. Preparation of the TCR library used RNA extracted from PBMCs. The sample was peripheral blood mononuclear cells (PBMCs), taken when the disease was refractory, from a patient treated with antithyroid drugs. The receptors come from a female donor with Graves disease.

The V and J genes are TRBV6-1 and TRBJ2-3; no clear D gene. Trimming removed 6 bases from V and 6 bases from J, with 10 bases in between. CDR3 length equals 12 residues. Germline loops: CDR1 MNHNS, CDR2 SASEGT. CDR3 nucleotide sequence: TGTGCCAGCAGCCAAGACCGGGATACGCAGTATTTT. This sequence encodes CASSQDRDTQYF.

There are a few counts of this clonotype. J is TRBJ2-4 and V is TRBV3-1; unclear D gene. CDR3 length: 14 amino acids. Trimming removed 8 bases from V and 0 bases from J, with 11 bases in between. Germline V gene lookup returns CDR1 LGHDT and CDR2 YNNKEL (reference sequence). CDR3: CASSPSLAKNIQYF. The CDR3 DNA follows: TGTGCCAGCTCCCCGTCCTTAGCCAAAAACATTCAGTACTTC.